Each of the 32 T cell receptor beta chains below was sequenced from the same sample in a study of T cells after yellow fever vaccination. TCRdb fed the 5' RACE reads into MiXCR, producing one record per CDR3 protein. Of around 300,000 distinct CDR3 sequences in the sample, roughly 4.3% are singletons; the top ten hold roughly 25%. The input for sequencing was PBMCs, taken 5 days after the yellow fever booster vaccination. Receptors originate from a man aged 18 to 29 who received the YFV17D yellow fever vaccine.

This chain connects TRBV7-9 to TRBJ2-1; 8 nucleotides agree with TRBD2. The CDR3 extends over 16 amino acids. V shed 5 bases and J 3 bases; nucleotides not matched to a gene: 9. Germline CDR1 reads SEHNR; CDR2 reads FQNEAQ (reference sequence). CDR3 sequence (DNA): TGTGCCAGCAGCCCGACCCAGCGGGGGTTCTACAATGAGCAGTTCTTC. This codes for CASSPTQRGFYNEQFF. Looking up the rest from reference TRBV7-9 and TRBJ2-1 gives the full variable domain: DTGVSQNPRHKITKRGQNVTFRCDPISEHNRLYWYRQTLGQGPEFLTYFQNEAQLEKSRLLSDRFSAERPKGSFSTLEIQRTEQGDSAMYLCASSPTQRGFYNEQFFGPGTRLTVL.

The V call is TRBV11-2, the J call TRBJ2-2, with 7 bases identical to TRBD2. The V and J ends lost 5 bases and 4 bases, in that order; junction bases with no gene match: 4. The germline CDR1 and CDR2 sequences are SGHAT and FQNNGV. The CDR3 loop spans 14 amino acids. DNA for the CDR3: TGTGCCAGCAGCGGACGGGGGGTCACCGGGGAGCTGTTTTTT. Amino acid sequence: CASSGRGVTGELFF.

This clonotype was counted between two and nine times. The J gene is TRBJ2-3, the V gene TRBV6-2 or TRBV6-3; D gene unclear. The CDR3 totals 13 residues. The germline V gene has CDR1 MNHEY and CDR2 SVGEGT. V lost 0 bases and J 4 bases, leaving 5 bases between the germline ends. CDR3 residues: CASSYSGSDTQYF. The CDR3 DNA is TGTGCCAGCAGTTACTCGGGTTCAGATACGCAGTATTTT.

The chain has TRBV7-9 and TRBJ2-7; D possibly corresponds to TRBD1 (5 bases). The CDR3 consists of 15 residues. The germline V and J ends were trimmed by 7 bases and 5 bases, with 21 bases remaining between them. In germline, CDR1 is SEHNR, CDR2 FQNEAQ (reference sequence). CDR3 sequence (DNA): TGTGCCAGCATCCCAGGGCAGGGAACATCCCACGAGCAGTACTTC. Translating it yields CASIPGQGTSHEQYF.

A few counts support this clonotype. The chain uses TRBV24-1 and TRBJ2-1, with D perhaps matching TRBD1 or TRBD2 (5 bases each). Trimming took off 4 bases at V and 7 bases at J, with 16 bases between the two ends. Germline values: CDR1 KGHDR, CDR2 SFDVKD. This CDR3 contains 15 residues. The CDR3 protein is CATSDSGRDENEQFF. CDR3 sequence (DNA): TGTGCCACCAGTGACTCGGGACGAGATGAAAATGAGCAGTTCTTC.

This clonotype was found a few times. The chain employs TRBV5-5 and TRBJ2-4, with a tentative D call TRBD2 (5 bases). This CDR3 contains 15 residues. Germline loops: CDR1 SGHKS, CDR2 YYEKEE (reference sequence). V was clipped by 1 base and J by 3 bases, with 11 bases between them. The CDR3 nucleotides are TGTGCCAGCAGCTTGTCTCCTGCGGGCAAAAACATTCAGTACTTC. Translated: CASSLSPAGKNIQYF.

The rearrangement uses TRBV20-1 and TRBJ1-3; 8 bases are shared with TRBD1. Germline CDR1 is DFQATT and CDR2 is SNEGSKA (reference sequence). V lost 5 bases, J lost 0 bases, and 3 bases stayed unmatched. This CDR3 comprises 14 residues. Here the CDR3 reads CSALDRDSGNTIYF. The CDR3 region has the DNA TGCAGTGCTTTGGACAGGGACTCTGGAAACACCATATATTTT.

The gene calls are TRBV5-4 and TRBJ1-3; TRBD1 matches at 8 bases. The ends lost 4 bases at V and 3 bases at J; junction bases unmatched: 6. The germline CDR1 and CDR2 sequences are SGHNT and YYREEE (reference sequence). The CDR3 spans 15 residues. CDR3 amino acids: CASSLGGTGGNTIYF. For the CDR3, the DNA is TGTGCCAGCAGCCTTGGGGGGACAGGTGGAAACACCATATATTTT.

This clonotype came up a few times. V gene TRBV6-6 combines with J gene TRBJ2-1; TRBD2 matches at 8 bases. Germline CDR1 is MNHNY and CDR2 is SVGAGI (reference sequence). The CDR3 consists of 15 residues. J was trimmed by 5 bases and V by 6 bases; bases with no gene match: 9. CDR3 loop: CASSHSGTKHNEQFF. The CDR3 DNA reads TGTGCCAGCAGCCATAGCGGGACAAAACACAATGAGCAGTTCTTC.

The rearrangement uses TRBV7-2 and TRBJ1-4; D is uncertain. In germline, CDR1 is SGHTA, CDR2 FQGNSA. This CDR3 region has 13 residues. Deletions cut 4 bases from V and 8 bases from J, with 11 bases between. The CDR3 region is CASSSSLGEKLFF. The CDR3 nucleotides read TGTGCCAGCAGCTCATCACTTGGGGAAAAACTGTTTTTT.

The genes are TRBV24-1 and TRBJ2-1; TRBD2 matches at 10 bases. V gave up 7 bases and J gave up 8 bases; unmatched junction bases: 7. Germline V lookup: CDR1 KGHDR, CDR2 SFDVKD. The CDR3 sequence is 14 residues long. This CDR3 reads CATRSGGARDEQFF. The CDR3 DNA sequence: TGTGCCACCAGGAGCGGGGGGGCCCGGGATGAGCAGTTCTTC.

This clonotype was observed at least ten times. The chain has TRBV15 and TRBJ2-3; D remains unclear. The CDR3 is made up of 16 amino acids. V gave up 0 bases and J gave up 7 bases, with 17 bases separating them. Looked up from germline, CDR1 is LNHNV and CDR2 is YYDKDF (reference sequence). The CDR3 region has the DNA TGTGCCACCAGCAGAGATACTCGGGCGCTAACGAATACGCAGTATTTT. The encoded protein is CATSRDTRALTNTQYF.

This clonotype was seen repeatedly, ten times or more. This CDR3 is CASSLGASYGYTF. CDR3 sequence (DNA): TGTGCCAGCAGCCTCGGGGCCAGCTATGGCTACACCTTC. The V call is TRBV12-3 or TRBV12-4, the J call TRBJ1-2; maybe TRBD1 (5 bases). V lost 6 bases, J lost 4 bases, and 12 bases lay in between. The CDR3 runs 13 residues.

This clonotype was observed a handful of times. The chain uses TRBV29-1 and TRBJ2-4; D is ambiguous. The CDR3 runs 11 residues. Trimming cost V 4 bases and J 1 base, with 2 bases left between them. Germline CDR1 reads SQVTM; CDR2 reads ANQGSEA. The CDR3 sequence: CSVVAKNIQYF. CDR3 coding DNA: TGCAGCGTTGTGGCCAAAAACATTCAGTACTTC.

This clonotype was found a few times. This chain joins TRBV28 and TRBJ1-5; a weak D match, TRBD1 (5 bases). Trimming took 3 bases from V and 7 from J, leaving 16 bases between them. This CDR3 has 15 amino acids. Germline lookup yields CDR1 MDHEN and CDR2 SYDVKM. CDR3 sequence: CASSLPGGFVQPQHF. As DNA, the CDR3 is TGTGCCAGCAGTTTGCCCGGGGGTTTCGTCCAGCCCCAGCATTTT.

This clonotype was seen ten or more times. The chain's CDR3 is CSARGLGVSFEQFF. CDR3 DNA: TGCAGTGCTAGGGGACTAGGTGTTAGCTTTGAGCAGTTCTTC. The rearrangement uses TRBV20-1 and TRBJ2-1, with TRBD2 matching 8 bases. V was clipped by 3 bases and J by 9 bases; unmatched bases: 10. The CDR3 length is 14 residues. Germline V CDR1 and CDR2: DFQATT, SNEGSKA (reference sequence).

In nucleotides, the CDR3 is TGTGCCACCCGCTTATGGACGACGAACACCGGGGAGCTGTTTTTT. Amino acids: CATRLWTTNTGELFF. The genes are TRBV24-1 and TRBJ2-2; no reliable D call. Germline V gives CDR1 KGHDR, CDR2 SFDVKD. This CDR3 has 15 amino acids. Trimming removed 9 bases from V and 0 bases from J, with 13 bases in between.

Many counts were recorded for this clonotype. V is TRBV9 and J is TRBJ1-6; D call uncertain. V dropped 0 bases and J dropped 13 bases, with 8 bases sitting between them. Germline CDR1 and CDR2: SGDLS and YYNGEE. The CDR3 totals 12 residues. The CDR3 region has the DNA TGTGCCAGCAGCGTAGAGGGAGACCCCCTCCACTTT. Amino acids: CASSVEGDPLHF. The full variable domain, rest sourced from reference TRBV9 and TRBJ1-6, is DSGVTQTPKHLITATGQRVTLRCSPRSGDLSVYWYQQSLDQGLQFLIQYYNGEERAKGNILERFSAQQFPDLHSELNLSSLELGDSALYFCASSVEGDPLHFGNGTRLTVT.

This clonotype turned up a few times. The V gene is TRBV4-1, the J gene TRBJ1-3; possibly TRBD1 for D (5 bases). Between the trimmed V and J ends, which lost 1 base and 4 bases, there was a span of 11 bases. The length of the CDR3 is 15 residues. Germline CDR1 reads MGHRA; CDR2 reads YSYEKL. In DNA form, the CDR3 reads TGCGCCAGCAGCCAAGTCACGGGGGGAGGAAACACCATATATTTT. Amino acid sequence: CASSQVTGGGNTIYF.

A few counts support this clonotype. DNA for the CDR3: TGTGCCAGCAGCTCCACCAGGTCTGGGGCCAACGTCCTGACTTTC. This encodes CASSSTRSGANVLTF. The chain employs TRBV7-2 and TRBJ2-6; D gene uncertain. Germline lookup yields CDR1 SGHTA and CDR2 FQGNSA. This CDR3 contains 15 residues. Between the trimmed V and J ends, which lost 4 bases and 1 base, there was a span of 8 bases. The full variable domain, its missing parts supplied by reference TRBV7-2 and TRBJ2-6, is GAGVSQSPSNKVTEKGKDVELRCDPISGHTALYWYRQSLGQGLEFLIYFQGNSAPDKSGLPSDRFSAERTGGSVSTLTIQRTQQEDSAVYLCASSSTRSGANVLTFGAGSRLTVL.

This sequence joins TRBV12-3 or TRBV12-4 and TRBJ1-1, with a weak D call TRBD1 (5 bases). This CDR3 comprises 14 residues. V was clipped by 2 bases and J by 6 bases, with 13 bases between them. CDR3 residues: CASSLRGAESEAFF. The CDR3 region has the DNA TGTGCCAGCAGTTTACGAGGGGCGGAATCTGAAGCTTTCTTT.

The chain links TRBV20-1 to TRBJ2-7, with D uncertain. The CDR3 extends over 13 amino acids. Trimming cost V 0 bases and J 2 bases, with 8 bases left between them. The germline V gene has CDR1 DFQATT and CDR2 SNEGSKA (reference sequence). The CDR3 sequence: CSAREVVTYEQYV. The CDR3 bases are TGCAGTGCTAGAGAGGTAGTCACCTACGAGCAGTACGTC.

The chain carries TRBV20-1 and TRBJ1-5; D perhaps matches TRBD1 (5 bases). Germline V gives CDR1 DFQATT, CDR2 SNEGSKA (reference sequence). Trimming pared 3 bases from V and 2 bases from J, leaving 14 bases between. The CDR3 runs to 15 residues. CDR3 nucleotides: TGCAGTGCTAGCTCGGGAGGGGATGGCAATCAGCCCCAGCATTTT. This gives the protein CSASSGGDGNQPQHF.

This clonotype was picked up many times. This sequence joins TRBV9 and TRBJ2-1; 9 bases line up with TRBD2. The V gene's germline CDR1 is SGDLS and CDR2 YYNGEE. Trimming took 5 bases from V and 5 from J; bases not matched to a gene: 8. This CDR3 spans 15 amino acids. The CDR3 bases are TGTGCCAGCAGTGACTCTAGCGGGGTCGACAATGAGCAGTTCTTC. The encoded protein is CASSDSSGVDNEQFF.

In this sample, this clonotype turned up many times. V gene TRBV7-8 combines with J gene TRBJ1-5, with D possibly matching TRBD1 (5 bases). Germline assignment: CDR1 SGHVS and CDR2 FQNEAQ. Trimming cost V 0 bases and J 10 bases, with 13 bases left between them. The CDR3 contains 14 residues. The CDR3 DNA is TGTGCCAGCAGCTTAGCAGGCAGGGTCCCCCCCCAGCATTTT. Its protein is CASSLAGRVPPQHF.

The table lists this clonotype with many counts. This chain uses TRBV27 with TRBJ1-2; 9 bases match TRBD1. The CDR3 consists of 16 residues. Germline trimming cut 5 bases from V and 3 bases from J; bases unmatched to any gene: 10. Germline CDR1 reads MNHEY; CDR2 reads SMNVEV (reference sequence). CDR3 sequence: CASSPPFGDRDYGYTF. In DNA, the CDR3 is TGTGCCAGCAGTCCCCCGTTTGGGGACAGGGACTATGGCTACACCTTC.

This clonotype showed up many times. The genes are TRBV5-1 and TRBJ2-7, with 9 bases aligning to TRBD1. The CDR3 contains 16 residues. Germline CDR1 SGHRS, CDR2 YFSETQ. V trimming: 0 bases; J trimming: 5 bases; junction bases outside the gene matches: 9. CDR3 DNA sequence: TGCGCCAGCAGCTTGGCCTCTTCCGGACAGGGGCACGAGCAGTACTTC. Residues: CASSLASSGQGHEQYF.

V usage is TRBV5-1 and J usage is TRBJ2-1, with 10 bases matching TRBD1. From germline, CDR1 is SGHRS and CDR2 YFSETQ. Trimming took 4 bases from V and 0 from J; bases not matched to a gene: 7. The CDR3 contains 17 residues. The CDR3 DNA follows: TGCGCCAGCAGCCCACGGGACAGGGGCAGCTCCTACAATGAGCAGTTCTTC. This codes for CASSPRDRGSSYNEQFF.

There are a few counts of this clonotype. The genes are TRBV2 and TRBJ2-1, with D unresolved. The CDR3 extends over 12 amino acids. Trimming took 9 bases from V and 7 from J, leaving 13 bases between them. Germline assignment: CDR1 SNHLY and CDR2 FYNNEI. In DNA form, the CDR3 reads TGTGCCAGTTCATGGGGTGCAAATGAGCAGTTCTTC. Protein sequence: CASSWGANEQFF.

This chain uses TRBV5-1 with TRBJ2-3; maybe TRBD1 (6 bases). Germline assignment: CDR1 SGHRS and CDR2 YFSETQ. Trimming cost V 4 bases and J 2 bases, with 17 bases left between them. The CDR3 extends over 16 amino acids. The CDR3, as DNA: TGCGCCAGCAGCACCCTGGGCAGACAGGACACAGATACGCAGTATTTT. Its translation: CASSTLGRQDTDTQYF.

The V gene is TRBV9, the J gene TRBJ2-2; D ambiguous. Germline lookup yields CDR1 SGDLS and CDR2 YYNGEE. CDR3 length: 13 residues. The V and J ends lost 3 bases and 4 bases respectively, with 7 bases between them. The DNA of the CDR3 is TGTGCCAGCAGCGCGCAACCCACCGGGGAGCTGTTTTTT. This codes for CASSAQPTGELFF.

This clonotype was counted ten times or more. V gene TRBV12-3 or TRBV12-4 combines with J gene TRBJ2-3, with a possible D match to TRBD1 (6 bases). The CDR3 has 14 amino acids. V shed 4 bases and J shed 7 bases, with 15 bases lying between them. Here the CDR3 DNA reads TGTGCCAGCAGTTCCCGCCGTGGGGGCTATACGCAGTATTTT. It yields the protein CASSSRRGGYTQYF.